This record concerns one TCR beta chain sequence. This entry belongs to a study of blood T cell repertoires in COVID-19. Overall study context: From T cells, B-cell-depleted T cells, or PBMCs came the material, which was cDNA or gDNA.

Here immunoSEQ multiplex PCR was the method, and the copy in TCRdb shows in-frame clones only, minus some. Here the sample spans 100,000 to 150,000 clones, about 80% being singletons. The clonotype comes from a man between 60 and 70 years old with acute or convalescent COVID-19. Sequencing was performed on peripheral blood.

The CDR3 region is CASSRDRAGGYTF. The DNA of the CDR3 is TGCGCCAGCAGCCGGGACAGGGCAGGTGGCTACACCTTC. This chain links TRBV10-1 with TRBJ1-2; 9 bases line up with TRBD1. Per germline, CDR1 WNHNN and CDR2 SYGVQD (reference sequence). Trimming cost V 6 bases and J 7 bases; bases outside gene matches: 6. The CDR3 contains 13 residues.